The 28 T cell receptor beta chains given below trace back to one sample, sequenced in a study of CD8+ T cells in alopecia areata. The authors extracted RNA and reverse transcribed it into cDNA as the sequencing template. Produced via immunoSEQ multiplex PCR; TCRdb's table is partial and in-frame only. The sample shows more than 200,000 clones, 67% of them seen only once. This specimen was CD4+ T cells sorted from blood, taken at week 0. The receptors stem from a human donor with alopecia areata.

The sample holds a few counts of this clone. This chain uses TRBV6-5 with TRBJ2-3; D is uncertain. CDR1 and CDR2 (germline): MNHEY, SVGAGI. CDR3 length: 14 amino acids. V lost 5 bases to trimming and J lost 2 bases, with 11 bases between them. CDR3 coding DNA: TGTGCCAGCAGTCTAACAAGAAACACAGATACGCAGTATTTT. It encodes CASSLTRNTDTQYF.

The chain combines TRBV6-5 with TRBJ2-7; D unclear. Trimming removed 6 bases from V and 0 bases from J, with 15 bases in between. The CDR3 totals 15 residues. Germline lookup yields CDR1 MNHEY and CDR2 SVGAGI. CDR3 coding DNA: TGTGCCAGCAGCCCCACCTTCTTGAGCTCCTACGAGCAGTACTTC. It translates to CASSPTFLSSYEQYF.

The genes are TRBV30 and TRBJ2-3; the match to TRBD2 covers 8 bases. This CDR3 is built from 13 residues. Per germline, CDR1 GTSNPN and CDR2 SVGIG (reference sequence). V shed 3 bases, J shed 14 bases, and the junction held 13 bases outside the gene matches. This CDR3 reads CAWSPNREAGGYF. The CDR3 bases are TGTGCCTGGAGCCCCAACCGGGAGGCGGGGGGGTATTTT.

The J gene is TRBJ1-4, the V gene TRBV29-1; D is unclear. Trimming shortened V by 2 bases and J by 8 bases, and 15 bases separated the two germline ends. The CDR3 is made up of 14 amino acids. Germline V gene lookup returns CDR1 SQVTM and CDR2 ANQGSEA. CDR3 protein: CSVESSPLGEKLFF. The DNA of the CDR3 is TGCAGCGTTGAATCGAGTCCCTTAGGGGAAAAACTGTTTTTT.

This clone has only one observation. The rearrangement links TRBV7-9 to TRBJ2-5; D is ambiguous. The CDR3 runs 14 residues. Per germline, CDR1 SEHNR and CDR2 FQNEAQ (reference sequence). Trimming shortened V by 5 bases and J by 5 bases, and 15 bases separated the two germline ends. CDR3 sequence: CASSHRAIGETQYF. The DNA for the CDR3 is TGTGCCAGCAGCCATAGGGCGATTGGCGAGACCCAGTACTTC.

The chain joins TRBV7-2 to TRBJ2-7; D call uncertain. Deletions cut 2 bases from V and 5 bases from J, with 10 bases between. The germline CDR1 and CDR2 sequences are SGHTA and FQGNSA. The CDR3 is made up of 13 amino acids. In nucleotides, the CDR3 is TGTGCCAGCAGCTTAACTTGGGGTGACGAGCAGTACTTC. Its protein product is CASSLTWGDEQYF.

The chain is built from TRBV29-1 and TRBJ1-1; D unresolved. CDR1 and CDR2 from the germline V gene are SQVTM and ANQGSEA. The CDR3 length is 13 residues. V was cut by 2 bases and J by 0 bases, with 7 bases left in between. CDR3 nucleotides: TGCAGCGTTGAAAGGATTATGAACACTGAAGCTTTCTTT. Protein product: CSVERIMNTEAFF.

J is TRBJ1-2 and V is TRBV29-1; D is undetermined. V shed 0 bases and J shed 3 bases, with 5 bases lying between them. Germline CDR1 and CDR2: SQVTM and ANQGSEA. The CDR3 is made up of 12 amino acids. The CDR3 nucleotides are TGCAGCGTTGAAGAGGCCTACTATGGCTACACCTTC. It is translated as CSVEEAYYGYTF.

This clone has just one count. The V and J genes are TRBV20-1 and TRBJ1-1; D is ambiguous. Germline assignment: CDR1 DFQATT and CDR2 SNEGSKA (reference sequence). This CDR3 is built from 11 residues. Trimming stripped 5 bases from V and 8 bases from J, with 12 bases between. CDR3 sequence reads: CSAATGREAFF. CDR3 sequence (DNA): TGCAGTGCTGCCACTGGACGGGAAGCTTTCTTT.

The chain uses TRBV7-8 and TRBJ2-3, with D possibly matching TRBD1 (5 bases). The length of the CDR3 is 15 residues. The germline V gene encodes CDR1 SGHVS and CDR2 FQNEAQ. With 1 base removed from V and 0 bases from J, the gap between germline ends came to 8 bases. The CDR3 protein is CASSLGTTSTDTQYF. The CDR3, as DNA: TGTGCCAGCAGCTTAGGGACAACTAGCACAGATACGCAGTATTTT.

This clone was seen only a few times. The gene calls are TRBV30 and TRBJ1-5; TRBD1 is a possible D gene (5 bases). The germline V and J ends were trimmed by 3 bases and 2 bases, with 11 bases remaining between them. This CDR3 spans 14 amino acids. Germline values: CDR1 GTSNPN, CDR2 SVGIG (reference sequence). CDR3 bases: TGTGCCTGGAGCAGGGATTGGGGCAATCAGCCCCAGCATTTT. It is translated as CAWSRDWGNQPQHF.

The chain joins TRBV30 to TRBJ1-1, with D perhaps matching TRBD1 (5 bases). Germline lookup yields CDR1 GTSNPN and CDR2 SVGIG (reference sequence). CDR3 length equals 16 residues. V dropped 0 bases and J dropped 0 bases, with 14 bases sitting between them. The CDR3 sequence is CAWSVLRGRLNTEAFF. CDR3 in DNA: TGTGCCTGGAGTGTACTAAGGGGTCGGCTGAACACTGAAGCTTTCTTT.

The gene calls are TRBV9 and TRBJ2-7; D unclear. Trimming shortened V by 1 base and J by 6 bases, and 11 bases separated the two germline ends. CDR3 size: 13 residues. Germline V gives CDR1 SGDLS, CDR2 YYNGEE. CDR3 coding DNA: TGTGCCAGCAGCGTATCCAGATCTGGCGAGCAGTACTTC. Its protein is CASSVSRSGEQYF.

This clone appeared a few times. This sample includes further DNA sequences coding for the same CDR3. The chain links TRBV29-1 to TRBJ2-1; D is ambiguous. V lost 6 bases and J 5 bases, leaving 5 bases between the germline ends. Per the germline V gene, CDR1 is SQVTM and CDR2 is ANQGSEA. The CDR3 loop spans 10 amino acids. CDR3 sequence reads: CSVGHNEQFF. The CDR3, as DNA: TGCAGCGTAGGGCACAATGAGCAGTTCTTC.

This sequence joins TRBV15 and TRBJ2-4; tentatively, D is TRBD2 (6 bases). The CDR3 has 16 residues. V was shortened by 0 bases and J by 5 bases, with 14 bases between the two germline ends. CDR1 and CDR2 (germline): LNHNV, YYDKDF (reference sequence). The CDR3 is CATSRDGGLSENIQYF. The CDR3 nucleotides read TGTGCCACCAGCAGAGATGGGGGACTTAGTGAAAACATTCAGTACTTC.

CDR3 protein: CAWSRKALDLGYF. The CDR3 DNA sequence: TGTGCCTGGAGTCGAAAAGCCCTTGACCTCGGGTATTTT. This chain joins TRBV30 and TRBJ2-3, with unresolved D. The germline V gene encodes CDR1 GTSNPN and CDR2 SVGIG (reference sequence). CDR3 size: 13 residues. Trimming stripped 2 bases from V and 14 bases from J, with 20 bases between.

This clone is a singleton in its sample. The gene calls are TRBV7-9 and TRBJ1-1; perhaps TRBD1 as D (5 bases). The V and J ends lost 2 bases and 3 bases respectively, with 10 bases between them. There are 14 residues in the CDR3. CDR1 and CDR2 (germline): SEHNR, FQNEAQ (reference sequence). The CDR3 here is CASSLNRPDTEAFF. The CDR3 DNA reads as TGTGCCAGCAGCTTAAACAGGCCTGACACTGAAGCTTTCTTT.

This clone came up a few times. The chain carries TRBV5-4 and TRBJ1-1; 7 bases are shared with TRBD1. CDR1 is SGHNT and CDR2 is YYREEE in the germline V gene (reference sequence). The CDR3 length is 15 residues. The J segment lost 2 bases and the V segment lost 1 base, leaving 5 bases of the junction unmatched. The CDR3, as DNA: TGTGCCAGCAGCTTGTTAAGGGACAGAAACACTGAAGCTTTCTTT. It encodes CASSLLRDRNTEAFF.

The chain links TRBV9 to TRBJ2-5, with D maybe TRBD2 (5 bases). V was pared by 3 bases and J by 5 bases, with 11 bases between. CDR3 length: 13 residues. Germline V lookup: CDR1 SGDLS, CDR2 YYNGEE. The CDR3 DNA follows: TGTGCCAGCAGCGGGCTCTCGGGGGAGACCCAGTACTTC. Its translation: CASSGLSGETQYF. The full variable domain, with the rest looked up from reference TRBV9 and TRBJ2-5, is DSGVTQTPKHLITATGQRVTLRCSPRSGDLSVYWYQQSLDQGLQFLIQYYNGEERAKGNILERFSAQQFPDLHSELNLSSLELGDSALYFCASSGLSGETQYFGPGTRLLVL.

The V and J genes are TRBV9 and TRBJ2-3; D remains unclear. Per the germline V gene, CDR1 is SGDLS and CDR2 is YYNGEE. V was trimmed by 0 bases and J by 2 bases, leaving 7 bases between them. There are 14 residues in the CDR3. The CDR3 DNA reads TGTGCCAGCAGCGTAGAAGGATACACAGATACGCAGTATTTT. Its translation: CASSVEGYTDTQYF.

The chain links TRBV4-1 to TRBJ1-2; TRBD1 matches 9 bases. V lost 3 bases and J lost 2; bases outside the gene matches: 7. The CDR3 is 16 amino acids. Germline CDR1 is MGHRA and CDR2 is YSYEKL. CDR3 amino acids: CASSQVRGQGNYGYTF. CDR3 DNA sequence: TGCGCCAGCAGCCAGGTTCGAGGACAGGGGAACTATGGCTACACCTTC.

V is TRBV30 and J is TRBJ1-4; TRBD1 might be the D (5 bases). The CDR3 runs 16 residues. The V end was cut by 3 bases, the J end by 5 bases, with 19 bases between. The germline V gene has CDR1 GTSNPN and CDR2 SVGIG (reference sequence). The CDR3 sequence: CAWSPAQGEGNEKLFF. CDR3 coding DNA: TGTGCCTGGAGCCCAGCCCAAGGGGAAGGGAATGAAAAACTGTTTTTT.

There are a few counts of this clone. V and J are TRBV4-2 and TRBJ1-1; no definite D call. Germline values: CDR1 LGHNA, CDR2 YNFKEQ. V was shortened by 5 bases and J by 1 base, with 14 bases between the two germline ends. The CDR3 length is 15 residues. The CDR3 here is CASSETDVANTEAFF. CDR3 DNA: TGTGCCAGCAGCGAGACCGACGTGGCGAACACTGAAGCTTTCTTT.

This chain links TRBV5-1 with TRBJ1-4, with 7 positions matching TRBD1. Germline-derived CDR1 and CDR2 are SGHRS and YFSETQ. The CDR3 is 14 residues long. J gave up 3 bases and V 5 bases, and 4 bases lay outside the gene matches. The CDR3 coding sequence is TGCGCCAGCAGACCAGGGGGGTCTAATGAAAAACTGTTTTTT. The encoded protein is CASRPGGSNEKLFF.

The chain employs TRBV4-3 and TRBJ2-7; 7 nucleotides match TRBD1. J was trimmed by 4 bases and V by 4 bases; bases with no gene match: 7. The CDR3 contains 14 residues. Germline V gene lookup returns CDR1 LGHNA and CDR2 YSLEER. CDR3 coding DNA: TGCGCCAGCAGCCTCCGGGACAGAGAATACGAGCAGTACTTC. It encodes CASSLRDREYEQYF.

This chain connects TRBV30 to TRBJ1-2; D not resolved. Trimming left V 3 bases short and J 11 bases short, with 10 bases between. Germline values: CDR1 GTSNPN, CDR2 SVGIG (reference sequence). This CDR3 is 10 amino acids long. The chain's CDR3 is CAWRKGLYTF. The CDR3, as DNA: TGTGCCTGGAGGAAAGGACTGTACACCTTC.

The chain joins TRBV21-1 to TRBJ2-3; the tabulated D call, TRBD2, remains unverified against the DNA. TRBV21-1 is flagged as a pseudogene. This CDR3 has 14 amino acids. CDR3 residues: CASSRLQKTDTQYF. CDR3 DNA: TGTGCCAGCAGCAGACTCCAGAAGACAGATACGCAGTATTTT.

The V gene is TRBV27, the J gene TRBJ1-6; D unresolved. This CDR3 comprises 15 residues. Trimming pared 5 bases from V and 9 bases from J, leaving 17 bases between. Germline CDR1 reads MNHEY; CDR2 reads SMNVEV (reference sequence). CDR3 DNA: TGTGCCAGCAGTGAAACGCCCGGATTGCCTTCACCCCTCCACTTT. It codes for CASSETPGLPSPLHF.